This record covers a single T cell receptor beta chain. The target antigen is unknown. This entry is derived from a study of shared clonotypes between healthy human individuals. The method was immunoSEQ multiplex PCR; TCRdb's version includes in-frame clones alone and lacks a portion of them. The sample holds 2.3 million or so clones, 80% to 95% seen once. Study-wide points: Few donors limited the genetic and exposure-history diversity represented.

Trimming removed 2 bases from V and 6 bases from J; junction bases left unmatched: 9. CDR1 SEHNR and CDR2 FQNEAQ come from the germline V gene (reference sequence). This CDR3 region has 15 residues. This TCR was recovered from a man younger than 35 in good health. Some clones in this sample may be carry-over from other donors' samples. Material: naive CD4+ T cells from PBMCs. Subset specified: CD45RA+ positively selected. This sequence joins TRBV7-9 and TRBJ2-7; 8 bases align to TRBD2. CDR3 residues: CASSLYAGGEAEQYF. The CDR3 DNA sequence: TGTGCCAGCAGCTTATATGCGGGAGGTGAAGCCGAGCAGTACTTC. Using reference TRBV7-9 and TRBJ2-7 for the parts outside the CDR3, the full variable domain is DTGVSQNPRHKITKRGQNVTFRCDPISEHNRLYWYRQTLGQGPEFLTYFQNEAQLEKSRLLSDRFSAERPKGSFSTLEIQRTEQGDSAMYLCASSLYAGGEAEQYFGPGTRLTVT.